This T cell receptor (beta chain) was retrieved from a study of blood T cell repertoires in COVID-19. Background on the study: Material from acute and convalescent COVID-19 was sourced from the United States, Italy and Spain. Sources were T cells, B-cell-depleted T cells, or PBMCs; the material itself was cDNA or gDNA.

There are 16 residues in the CDR3. CDR1 is SGHAT, CDR2 FQNNGV, per germline. V lost 5 bases, J lost 7 bases, and 16 bases stayed unmatched. Clones were sequenced by immunoSEQ multiplex PCR, and TCRdb holds only the in-frame ones, with some missing. The sample contains a few hundred thousand clones, roughly 86% of which appear only once. Input material: PBMCs or T cells enriched from blood (not recorded which). This TCR was recovered from a woman between 18 and 30 years old who had recovered from COVID-19. The chain has TRBV11-2 and TRBJ1-2; 7 bases align to TRBD1. The CDR3 is CASSPAGTAQRGGYTF. The CDR3 DNA sequence: TGTGCCAGCAGCCCCGCTGGGACAGCCCAAAGGGGTGGCTACACCTTC. Complete variable domain (other parts from reference TRBV11-2 and TRBJ1-2): EAGVAQSPRYKIIEKRQSVAFWCNPISGHATLYWYQQILGQGPKLLIQFQNNGVVDDSQLPKDRFSAERLKGVDSTLKIQPAKLEDSAVYLCASSPAGTAQRGGYTFGSGTRLTVV.